The clone carrying this T cell receptor (beta chain) showed up just a few times. Genomic DNA, the template, was used for profiling of the TCR beta VDJ and CDR3. TCRdb passed the reads through MiXCR, listing each CDR3 protein once. The sample consists of about 150,000 distinct CDR3 sequences, over 50% of them appearing once. Patients sequenced had flow cytometry evidence of CD8+CD57+ cell expansion. The source of the sample is a study of CD8+CD57+ T cells in acquired aplastic anemia. V was clipped by 3 bases and J by 5 bases; unmatched bases: 3. The CDR3 loop spans 14 amino acids. Germline V lookup: CDR1 SGDLS, CDR2 YYNGEE.

The rearrangement joins TRBV9 to TRBJ1-5; 9 nucleotides match TRBD1. The sequenced sample was sorted CD4+, CD8+, or CD8+CD57+ T cells (not recorded which) from PBMCs. The TCR was taken from a human donor with aplastic anemia. The CDR3 bases are TGTGCCAGCAGCGACCGGGACAGGGATCAGCCCCAGCATTTT. This gives the protein CASSDRDRDQPQHF.